A single sample is the source of the 31 T cell receptor beta chains below, sequenced in a study of T cells in women clearing cervical HPV infection. Only in-frame clones appear in the TCRdb table, and some are missing; sequencing was by immunoSEQ multiplex PCR. Reported are roughly 40,000 clones; the ten largest clones contain approximately 1.3%. The specimen sequenced was blood buffy coat. Receptor source: a woman between 18 and 69 years old with a cervical HPV16 infection that either progressed to CIN3+ or cleared (not recorded which).

On this clone: The read comes to an end 3 residues before the CDR3 does, leaving the germline J gene to fill in the end. The chain has TRBV19 and TRBJ2-6, with TRBD1 matching over 9 bases. CDR3 length: 16 residues. The ends lost 7 bases at V and 0 bases at J; junction bases unmatched: 4. The V gene's germline CDR1 is LNHDA and CDR2 SQIVND (reference sequence). This CDR3 reads CASNRGLSSGANVLTF. Incomplete CDR3 DNA: TGTGCCAGTAACAGGGGGCTGAGCTCTGGGGCCAACGTC. Full variable domain (missing parts from reference TRBV19 and TRBJ2-6): DGGITQSPKYLFRKEGQNVTLSCEQNLNHDAMYWYRQDPGQGLRLIYYSQIVNDFQKGDIAEGYSVSREKKESFPLTVTSAQKNPTAFYLCASNRGLSSGANVLTFGAGSRLTVL.

With respect to this clone: Sequencing ends 3 residues short of the CDR3 end; the germline J gene provides the rest. V is TRBV6-2 or TRBV6-3 and J is TRBJ2-1; possibly TRBD2 for D (5 bases). The germline CDR1 and CDR2 sequences are MNHEY and SVGEGT. V was pared by 0 bases and J by 3 bases, with 12 bases between. The CDR3 extends over 16 amino acids. The sequenced part of the CDR3 DNA is TGTGCCAGCAGTTACTCGAATCTAGCAGGCTACAATGAG. It specifies CASSYSNLAGYNE. The entire CDR3 is CASSYSNLAGYNEQFF.

As concerns this clone: The sequence runs out 3 residues before the end of the CDR3; the remainder is reconstructed from the germline J gene. The chain has TRBV19 and TRBJ1-1; D is perhaps TRBD1 (5 bases). The germline V and J ends were trimmed by 4 bases and 2 bases, with 14 bases remaining between them. The length of the CDR3 is 15 residues. CDR1 is LNHDA and CDR2 is SQIVND in the germline V gene (reference sequence). Here the CDR3 reads CASSTKTQGNTEAFF. The part of the CDR3 DNA that was read is TGTGCCAGTAGTACAAAGACCCAGGGTAACACTGAA.

For this clone: The read terminates 3 residues before the CDR3 end, so the remaining end is supplied by the germline J gene. J is TRBJ2-2 and V is TRBV7-2, with 12 bases matching TRBD1. The germline V gene encodes CDR1 SGHTA and CDR2 FQGNSA. This CDR3 has 15 residues. The sequenced part of the CDR3 DNA is TGTGCCAGCAGGGCCGGGACAGGGGGCAATGAAAAG. Translating it yields CASRAGTGGNEK. The CDR3 as a whole reads CASRAGTGGNEKLFF.

Details on this clone: The CDR3 end falls 3 residues outside the read, so it is completed with the germline J gene. The genes are TRBV18 and TRBJ2-3, with unresolved D. Germline V gives CDR1 KGHSH, CDR2 LQKENI. Deletions cut 1 base from V and 2 bases from J, with 7 bases between. The CDR3 is made up of 14 amino acids. Incomplete CDR3 DNA: TGTGCCAGCTCACCACTGCCAGACACAGATACG. It specifies CASSPLPDTDT. The whole CDR3 reads CASSPLPDTDTQYF.

As regards this clone: The read ends 3 residues before the CDR3 terminus; that terminus is restored from the germline J gene. The gene calls are TRBV2 and TRBJ2-3; 8 nucleotides line up with TRBD2. The CDR3 totals 17 residues. V shed 2 bases and J 2 bases; nucleotides not matched to a gene: 9. Germline CDR1 and CDR2: SNHLY and FYNNEI. CDR3 in amino acids: CASSERSASGFTDTQYF. The sequenced CDR3 bases are TGTGCCAGCAGTGAACGGTCGGCTAGCGGGTTCACAGATACG.

The sequenced part of the CDR3 DNA is TGCAGCGTTCCGGGACAGGGCATCTACGAG. Encoded protein: CSVPGQGIYE. The whole CDR3 protein reads CSVPGQGIYEQYF. The chain couples TRBV29-1 to TRBJ2-7; 9 positions agree with TRBD1. The observed sequence ends 3 residues before the CDR3 terminus, with the missing tail filled in from the germline J gene. Germline values: CDR1 SQVTM, CDR2 ANQGSEA. The CDR3 sequence is 13 residues long. With V trimmed by 5 bases and J by 3 bases, 5 bases remained unmatched.

Comments on this clone: Read data end 3 residues before the CDR3 end; the end is taken from the germline J gene. The chain is built from TRBV19 and TRBJ2-7; 11 bases match TRBD1. The V gene's germline CDR1 is LNHDA and CDR2 SQIVND (reference sequence). The CDR3 spans 16 residues. Losses at the gene ends were 5 bases for V and 3 bases for J; bases not matched to a gene: 9. The sequenced part of the CDR3 DNA is TGTGCCAGTAGTGTGGGAAGGACAGGGGGCTTCTACGAG. This sequence encodes CASSVGRTGGFYE. The full CDR3 is CASSVGRTGGFYEQYF.

About this clone: The CDR3 end lies 3 residues beyond the end of the read and is filled in from the germline J gene. The rearrangement joins TRBV10-2 to TRBJ2-1; 8 nucleotides match TRBD2. The CDR3 consists of 16 residues. J lost 8 bases, V lost 0 bases, and 9 bases had no gene match. Germline CDR1 is WSHSY and CDR2 is SAAADI. The CDR3 spells CASSESPRLALDEQFF. The part of the CDR3 DNA that was read is TGCGCCAGCAGTGAGTCGCCGAGACTAGCGTTGGATGAG.

Points on this clone: The read terminates 3 residues ahead of where the CDR3 ends, so the germline J gene completes it. The J gene is TRBJ2-1, the V gene TRBV20-1; 9 bases map to TRBD1. The CDR3 has 15 residues. Germline V gene data show CDR1 as DFQATT and CDR2 as SNEGSKA (reference sequence). V lost 0 bases to trimming and J lost 3 bases; unmatched junction nucleotides: 3. Here the CDR3 reads CSARDRDRVYNEQFF. The DNA read from the CDR3 is TGCAGTGCTAGAGATAGGGACAGGGTCTACAATGAG.

About this clone: The CDR3 end is not reached by the read, which stops 3 residues before it; the germline J gene fills it in. The gene calls are TRBV6-4 and TRBJ1-1, with 7 bases fitting TRBD1. Per germline, CDR1 MRHNA and CDR2 SNTAGT. Losses at the gene ends were 4 bases for V and 6 bases for J; bases not matched to a gene: 8. There are 14 residues in the CDR3. The part of the CDR3 DNA that was read is TGTGCCAGCAGTGCCCGACAGGGAGCGGCTGAA. Encoded protein: CASSARQGAAE. The CDR3, in full, reads CASSARQGAAEAFF.

About this clone: The read ends 3 residues before the CDR3 terminus; that terminus is restored from the germline J gene. The V and J genes are TRBV30 and TRBJ1-2, with D tentatively TRBD1 (5 bases). The CDR3 has 14 amino acids. The germline gives CDR1 GTSNPN, CDR2 SVGIG (reference sequence). The sequenced part of the CDR3 DNA is TGTGCCTGGGCACAGGAGACGAGCACAGATACC. Translating it yields CAWAQETSTDT. The entire CDR3 reads CAWAQETSTDTYTF.

Comment on this clone: The read ends 3 residues before the CDR3 terminus; that terminus is restored from the germline J gene. The V call is TRBV5-1, the J call TRBJ2-7; TRBD2 is a possible D gene (7 bases). CDR3 length equals 15 residues. Germline V gene sequence: CDR1 SGHRS, CDR2 YFSETQ. V lost 1 base and J 1 base, leaving 12 bases between the germline ends. The DNA read from the CDR3 is TGCGCCAGCAGCTTGCAAGGGGGGGGGTCCTACGAG. Translation gives CASSLQGGGSYE. The full CDR3 sequence reads CASSLQGGGSYEQYF. Filled out from reference TRBV5-1 and TRBJ2-7, the complete variable domain reads KAGVTQTPRYLIKTRGQQVTLSCSPISGHRSVSWYQQTPGQGLQFLFEYFSETQRNKGNFPGRFSGRQFSNSRSEMNVSTLELGDSALYLCASSLQGGGSYEQYFGPGTRLTVT.

Notes on this clone: The CDR3 end lies 3 residues beyond the end of the read and is filled in from the germline J gene. The chain recombines TRBV18 with TRBJ2-7, with D tentatively TRBD1 (6 bases). Per the germline V gene, CDR1 is KGHSH and CDR2 is LQKENI. V was shortened by 2 bases and J by 4 bases, with 15 bases between the two germline ends. The CDR3 consists of 15 residues. CDR3 residues: CASSPGAGVLYEQYF. Incomplete CDR3 DNA: TGTGCCAGCTCACCAGGGGCAGGGGTTTTGTACGAG.

To note about this clone: Read coverage stops 3 residues before the CDR3 terminus; the germline J gene supplies the remainder. V usage is TRBV7-9 and J usage is TRBJ2-2; unclear D gene. CDR3 length: 14 residues. Trimming removed 1 base from V and 0 bases from J, with 3 bases in between. Per germline, CDR1 SEHNR and CDR2 FQNEAQ (reference sequence). The CDR3 loop reads CASSLEANTGELFF. CDR3 DNA (partial): TGTGCCAGCAGCTTAGAGGCGAACACCGGGGAG.

As for this clone: The read falls 3 residues short of the CDR3 end, and the missing part is taken from the germline J gene. The chain couples TRBV12-5 to TRBJ2-5, with D possibly matching TRBD2 (6 bases). Between the trimmed V and J ends, which lost 3 bases and 3 bases, there was a span of 11 bases. The germline V gene has CDR1 LGHNT and CDR2 FRNRAP. The CDR3 is 14 residues long. The part of the CDR3 DNA that was read is TGTGCTAGTGGTTTAGACGTAGCGGAAGAGACC. Translating it yields CASGLDVAEET. Given in full, the CDR3 is CASGLDVAEETQYF.

A note on this clone: With the read ending 3 residues before the CDR3 end, the germline J gene is used to fill in that end. The chain couples TRBV5-1 to TRBJ2-5; 9 bases line up with TRBD2. CDR1 is SGHRS and CDR2 is YFSETQ in the germline V gene. The V segment lost 3 bases and the J segment 4 bases; nucleotides outside the gene matches: 13. This CDR3 spans 17 amino acids. Partial CDR3 DNA: TGCGCCAGCAGCTACCTAGCGGGAACTAGGAGTGGAGAGACC. Its protein product is CASSYLAGTRSGET. The complete CDR3 reads CASSYLAGTRSGETQYF.

A remark on this clone: The read is 3 residues too short to cover the CDR3 end, so that end is filled in from the germline J gene. This chain uses TRBV28 with TRBJ2-7, with 13 bases aligning to TRBD2. The germline CDR1 and CDR2 sequences are MDHEN and SYDVKM. The CDR3 extends over 15 amino acids. Trimming took 4 bases from V and 3 from J; bases not matched to a gene: 3. The chain's CDR3 is CASSSRTSGGYEQYF. CDR3 bases read: TGTGCCAGCAGTTCCCGGACTAGCGGGGGCTACGAG.

On this clone itself: The DNA ends 3 residues before the CDR3 does, and the rest of the CDR3 is filled in from the germline J gene. The chain combines TRBV5-6 with TRBJ2-3; 10 bases agree with TRBD1. Unmatched junction bases numbered 4, after V lost 4 bases and J lost 5 bases. Per germline, CDR1 SGHDT and CDR2 YYEEEE. This CDR3 region has 14 residues. CDR3 bases read: TGTGCCAGCAGCGCCAGGACAGGGGGAGATACG. Its translation: CASSARTGGDT. The entire CDR3 reads CASSARTGGDTQYF.

Regarding this clone: The read halts 3 residues ahead of the CDR3 end, with the missing end drawn from the germline J gene. The chain has TRBV7-3 and TRBJ2-5, with 8 bases lining up with TRBD2. Germline V CDR1 and CDR2: SGHTA, FQGTGA. CDR3 size: 16 residues. V lost 5 bases and J lost 2; bases outside the gene matches: 10. The CDR3 reads CASSPAAGGGQETQYF. Partial CDR3 DNA: TGTGCCAGCAGCCCGGCGGCGGGGGGAGGTCAAGAGACC.

Worth noting for this clone: Coverage ceases 3 residues before the CDR3 finishes, and the germline J gene fills in the end. The chain recombines TRBV18 with TRBJ2-3; TRBD2 agrees at 7 bases. The CDR3 has 15 amino acids. Germline V gene data show CDR1 as KGHSH and CDR2 as LQKENI. The V gene end was trimmed by 0 bases and the J gene end by 2 bases; junction bases not matched to a gene: 2. The CDR3 spells CASSPPAGLTDTQYF. The sequenced CDR3 bases are TGTGCCAGCTCACCACCAGCGGGACTCACAGATACG.

With regard to this clone: The CDR3 extends 3 residues past the end of the read, so its final part is completed from the germline J gene. The chain is built from TRBV5-1 and TRBJ1-4; 12 nucleotides line up with TRBD1. The V segment lost 4 bases and the J segment 8 bases; nucleotides outside the gene matches: 6. Germline CDR1 SGHRS, CDR2 YFSETQ. This CDR3 has 15 amino acids. The CDR3 region is CASSKGQGANEKLFF. Partial CDR3 DNA: TGCGCCAGCAGCAAGGGACAGGGGGCAAACGAAAAA.

In regard to this clone: The CDR3 is cut off 3 residues early in the read; its end comes from the germline J gene. The chain combines TRBV30 with TRBJ2-4; the D gene is possibly TRBD1 (6 bases). Germline lookup yields CDR1 GTSNPN and CDR2 SVGIG (reference sequence). CDR3 length: 14 amino acids. CDR3: CAWTSGAHNYGQYF. CDR3 DNA (partial): TGTGCCTGGACTTCAGGGGCCCACAACTATGGT.

The covered CDR3 bases are TGTGCCAGCTCACCACCGGGGGCCCTTACG. Its translation: CASSPPGALT. The CDR3 reads in full as CASSPPGALTQYF. The rearrangement joins TRBV18 to TRBJ2-3; D is possibly TRBD1 (6 bases). The CDR3 goes on 3 residues after the read ends, and that part is filled in from the germline J gene. Trimming took off 0 bases at V and 8 bases at J, with 9 bases between the two ends. Germline CDR1 reads KGHSH; CDR2 reads LQKENI. There are 13 residues in the CDR3.

A remark on this clone: From the germline J gene comes the end of the CDR3, since the read stops 3 residues before it. J is TRBJ2-1 and V is TRBV7-3; D gene ambiguous. Germline CDR1 and CDR2: SGHTA and FQGTGA. This CDR3 comprises 14 residues. V was clipped by 3 bases and J by 0 bases, with 6 bases between them. The CDR3 bases that were read are TGTGCCAGCAGCTTCCCCGGCTCCTACAATGAG. Translation: CASSFPGSYNE. The CDR3 in its entirety is CASSFPGSYNEQFF.

Worth noting for this clone: The sequenced fragment ends 3 residues before the CDR3 boundary, so the rest is inferred from the germline J gene. The chain joins TRBV20-1 to TRBJ1-6; 8 bases line up with TRBD1. The CDR3 length is 15 residues. Germline lookup yields CDR1 DFQATT and CDR2 SNEGSKA (reference sequence). Trimming took 5 bases from V and 7 from J; bases not matched to a gene: 10. The covered CDR3 bases are TGCAGTGCTCGAACCGGGACAGGAGAAAATTCACCC. This encodes CSARTGTGENSP. The CDR3 in full is CSARTGTGENSPLHF.

As to this clone: Sequence at one end of the junction differs from germline and may be a read error. The sequence runs out 3 residues before the end of the CDR3; the remainder is reconstructed from the germline J gene. The V call is TRBV20-1, the J call TRBJ1-4, with 7 bases matching TRBD1. This CDR3 contains 12 residues. Per the germline V gene, CDR1 is DFQATT and CDR2 is SNEGSKA (reference sequence). The CDR3 sequence is CRATGVNEKLFF. CDR3 DNA (partial): TGCAGAGCTACAGGGGTTAATGAAAAA.

Comment on this clone: The read comes to an end 3 residues before the CDR3 does, leaving the germline J gene to fill in the end. The chain links TRBV10-3 to TRBJ1-5; no clear D gene. Trimming took off 8 bases at V and 1 base at J, with 9 bases between the two ends. Germline CDR1 reads ENHRY; CDR2 reads SYGVKD. CDR3 length: 13 amino acids. CDR3 amino acids: CAIRTDSNQPQHF. Partial CDR3 DNA: TGTGCCATCCGGACTGACAGCAATCAGCCC.

Of note for this clone: The read ends 3 residues before the CDR3 terminus; that terminus is restored from the germline J gene. The genes are TRBV20-1 and TRBJ2-3; 9 nucleotides align to TRBD2. J was trimmed by 4 bases and V by 5 bases; bases with no gene match: 19. From germline, CDR1 is DFQATT and CDR2 SNEGSKA (reference sequence). The CDR3 is 18 amino acids. The covered CDR3 bases are TGCAGTGCTTCCCGACTAGCGGATGAGGTTGAGTACGCAGATACG. Protein product: CSASRLADEVEYADT. In full, the CDR3 is CSASRLADEVEYADTQYF.

Worth noting for this clone: The read stops 3 residues short of the end of the CDR3; the missing end is completed from the germline J gene. The J gene is TRBJ1-4, the V gene TRBV14; D possibly corresponds to TRBD1 (5 bases). Germline lookup yields CDR1 SGHDN and CDR2 FVKESK. With 1 base removed from V and 8 bases from J, the gap between germline ends came to 14 bases. The CDR3 consists of 15 residues. The sequenced part of the CDR3 DNA is TGTGCCAGCAGCCAAGGATCAGGGTGGAAGGAAAAA. This sequence encodes CASSQGSGWKEK. In full, the CDR3 is CASSQGSGWKEKLFF.

To note about this clone: The read gets to within 3 residues of the CDR3 end, and the germline J gene fills in the rest. This chain connects TRBV10-3 to TRBJ1-5, with TRBD1 matching over 8 bases. The CDR3 is made up of 14 amino acids. V shed 6 bases, J shed 3 bases, and the junction held 4 bases outside the gene matches. The germline gives CDR1 ENHRY, CDR2 SYGVKD. CDR3 bases read: TGTGCCATCAGGGGGACAGGTATCAATCAGCCC. Its protein product is CAIRGTGINQP. The whole CDR3 region reads CAIRGTGINQPQHF.